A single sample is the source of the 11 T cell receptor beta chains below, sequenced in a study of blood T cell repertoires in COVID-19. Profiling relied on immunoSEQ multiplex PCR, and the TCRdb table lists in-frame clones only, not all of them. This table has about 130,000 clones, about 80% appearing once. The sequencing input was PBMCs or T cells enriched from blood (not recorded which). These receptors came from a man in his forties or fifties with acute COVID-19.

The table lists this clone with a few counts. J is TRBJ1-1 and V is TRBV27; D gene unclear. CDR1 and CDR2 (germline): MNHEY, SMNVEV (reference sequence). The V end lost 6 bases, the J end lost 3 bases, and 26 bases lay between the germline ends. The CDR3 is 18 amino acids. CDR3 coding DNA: TGTGCCAGCAGCCTCGCCTCTCGAGAGTTTGGTCCCCACACTGAAGCTTTCTTT. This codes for CASSLASREFGPHTEAFF.

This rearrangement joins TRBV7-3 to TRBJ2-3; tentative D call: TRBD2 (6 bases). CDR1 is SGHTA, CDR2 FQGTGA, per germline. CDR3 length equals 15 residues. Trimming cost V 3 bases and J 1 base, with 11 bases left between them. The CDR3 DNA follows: TGTGCCAGCAGCTTCCCTAGCGCAGGCACAGATACGCAGTATTTT. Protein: CASSFPSAGTDTQYF.

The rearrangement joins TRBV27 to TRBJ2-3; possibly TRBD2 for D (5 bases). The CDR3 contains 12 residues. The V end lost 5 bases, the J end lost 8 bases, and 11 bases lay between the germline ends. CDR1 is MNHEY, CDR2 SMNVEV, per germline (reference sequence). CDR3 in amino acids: CASSTTRGTQYF. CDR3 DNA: TGTGCCAGCAGTACCACACGGGGTACGCAGTATTTT.

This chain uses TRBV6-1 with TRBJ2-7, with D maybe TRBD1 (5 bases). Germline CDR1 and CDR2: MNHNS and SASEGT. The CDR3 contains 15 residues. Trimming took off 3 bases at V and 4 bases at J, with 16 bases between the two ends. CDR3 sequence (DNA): TGTGCCAGCAGTGATCTCGGCACAGGACGATACGAGCAGTACTTC. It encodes CASSDLGTGRYEQYF.

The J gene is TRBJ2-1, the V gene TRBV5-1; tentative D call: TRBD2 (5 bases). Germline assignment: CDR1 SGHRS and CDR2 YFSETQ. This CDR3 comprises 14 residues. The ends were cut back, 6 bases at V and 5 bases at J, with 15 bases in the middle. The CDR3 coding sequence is TGCGCCAGCAAGCTAGCCCCAGAAAACAATGAGCAGTTCTTC. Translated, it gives CASKLAPENNEQFF.

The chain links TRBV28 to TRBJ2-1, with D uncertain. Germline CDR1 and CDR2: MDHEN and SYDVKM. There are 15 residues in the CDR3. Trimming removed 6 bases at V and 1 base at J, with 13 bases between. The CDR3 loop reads CASRGGGESYNEQFF. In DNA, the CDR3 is TGTGCCAGCAGAGGCGGTGGAGAATCCTACAATGAGCAGTTCTTC. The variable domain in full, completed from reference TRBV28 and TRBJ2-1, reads DVKVTQSSRYLVKRTGEKVFLECVQDMDHENMFWYRQDPGLGLRLIYFSYDVKMKEKGDIPEGYSVSREKKERFSLILESASTNQTSMYLCASRGGGESYNEQFFGPGTRLTVL.

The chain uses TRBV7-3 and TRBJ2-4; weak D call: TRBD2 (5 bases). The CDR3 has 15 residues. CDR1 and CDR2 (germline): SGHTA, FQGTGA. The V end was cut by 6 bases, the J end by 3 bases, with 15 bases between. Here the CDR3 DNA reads TGTGCCAGCAGTTCCAAGGAGGTATACAAAAACATTCAGTACTTC. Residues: CASSSKEVYKNIQYF. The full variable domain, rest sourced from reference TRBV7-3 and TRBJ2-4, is GAGVSQTPSNKVTEKGKYVELRCDPISGHTALYWYRQSLGQGPEFLIYFQGTGAADDSGLPNDRFFAVRPEGSVSTLKIQRTERGDSAVYLCASSSKEVYKNIQYFGAGTRLSVL.

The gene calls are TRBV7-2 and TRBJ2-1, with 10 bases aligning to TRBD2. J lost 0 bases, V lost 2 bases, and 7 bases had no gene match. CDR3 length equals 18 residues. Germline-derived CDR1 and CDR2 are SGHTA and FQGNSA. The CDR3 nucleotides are TGTGCCAGCAGCTTACCCCATCGGACTAGCGGCTCCTACAATGAGCAGTTCTTC. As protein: CASSLPHRTSGSYNEQFF.

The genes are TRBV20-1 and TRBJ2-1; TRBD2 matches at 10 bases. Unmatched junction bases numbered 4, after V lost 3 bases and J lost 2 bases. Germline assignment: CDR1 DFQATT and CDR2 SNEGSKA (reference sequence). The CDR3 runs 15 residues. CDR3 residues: CSASPSGRAYNEQFF. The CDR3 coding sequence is TGCAGTGCTAGTCCCAGCGGGAGGGCCTACAATGAGCAGTTCTTC.

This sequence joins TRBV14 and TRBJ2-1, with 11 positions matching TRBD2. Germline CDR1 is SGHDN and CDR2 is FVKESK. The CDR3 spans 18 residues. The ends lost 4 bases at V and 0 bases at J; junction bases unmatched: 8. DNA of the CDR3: TGTGCCAGCAGCCCCCTAGAGCTAGCGGGGGGCTCCTACAATGAGCAGTTCTTC. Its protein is CASSPLELAGGSYNEQFF.

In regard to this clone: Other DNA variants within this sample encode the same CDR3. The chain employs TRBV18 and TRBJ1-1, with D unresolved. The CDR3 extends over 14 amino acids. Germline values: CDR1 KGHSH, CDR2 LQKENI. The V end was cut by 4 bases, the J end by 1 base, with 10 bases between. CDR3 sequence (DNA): TGTGCCAGCTCACTTGAGAGTCAGAACACTGAAGCTTTCTTT. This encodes CASSLESQNTEAFF. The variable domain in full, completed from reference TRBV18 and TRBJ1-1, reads NAGVMQNPRHLVRRRGQEARLRCSPMKGHSHVYWYRQLPEEGLKFMVYLQKENIIDESGMPKERFSAEFPKEGPSILRIQQVVRGDSAAYFCASSLESQNTEAFFGQGTRLTVV.